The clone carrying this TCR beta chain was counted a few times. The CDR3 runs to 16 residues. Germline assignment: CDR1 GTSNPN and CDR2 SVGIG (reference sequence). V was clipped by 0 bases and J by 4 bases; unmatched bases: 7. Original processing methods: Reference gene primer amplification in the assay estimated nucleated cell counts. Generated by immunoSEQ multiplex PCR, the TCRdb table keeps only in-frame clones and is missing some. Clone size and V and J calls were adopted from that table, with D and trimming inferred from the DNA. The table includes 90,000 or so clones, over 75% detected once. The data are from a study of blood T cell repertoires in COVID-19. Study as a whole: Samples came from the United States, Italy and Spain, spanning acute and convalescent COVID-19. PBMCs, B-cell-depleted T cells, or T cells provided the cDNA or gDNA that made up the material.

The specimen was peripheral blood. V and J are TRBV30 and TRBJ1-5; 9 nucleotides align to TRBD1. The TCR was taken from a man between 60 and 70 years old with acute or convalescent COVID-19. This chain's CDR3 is CAWSVKSGTGNQPQHF. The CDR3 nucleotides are TGTGCCTGGAGTGTGAAGTCCGGGACAGGGAATCAGCCCCAGCATTTT.